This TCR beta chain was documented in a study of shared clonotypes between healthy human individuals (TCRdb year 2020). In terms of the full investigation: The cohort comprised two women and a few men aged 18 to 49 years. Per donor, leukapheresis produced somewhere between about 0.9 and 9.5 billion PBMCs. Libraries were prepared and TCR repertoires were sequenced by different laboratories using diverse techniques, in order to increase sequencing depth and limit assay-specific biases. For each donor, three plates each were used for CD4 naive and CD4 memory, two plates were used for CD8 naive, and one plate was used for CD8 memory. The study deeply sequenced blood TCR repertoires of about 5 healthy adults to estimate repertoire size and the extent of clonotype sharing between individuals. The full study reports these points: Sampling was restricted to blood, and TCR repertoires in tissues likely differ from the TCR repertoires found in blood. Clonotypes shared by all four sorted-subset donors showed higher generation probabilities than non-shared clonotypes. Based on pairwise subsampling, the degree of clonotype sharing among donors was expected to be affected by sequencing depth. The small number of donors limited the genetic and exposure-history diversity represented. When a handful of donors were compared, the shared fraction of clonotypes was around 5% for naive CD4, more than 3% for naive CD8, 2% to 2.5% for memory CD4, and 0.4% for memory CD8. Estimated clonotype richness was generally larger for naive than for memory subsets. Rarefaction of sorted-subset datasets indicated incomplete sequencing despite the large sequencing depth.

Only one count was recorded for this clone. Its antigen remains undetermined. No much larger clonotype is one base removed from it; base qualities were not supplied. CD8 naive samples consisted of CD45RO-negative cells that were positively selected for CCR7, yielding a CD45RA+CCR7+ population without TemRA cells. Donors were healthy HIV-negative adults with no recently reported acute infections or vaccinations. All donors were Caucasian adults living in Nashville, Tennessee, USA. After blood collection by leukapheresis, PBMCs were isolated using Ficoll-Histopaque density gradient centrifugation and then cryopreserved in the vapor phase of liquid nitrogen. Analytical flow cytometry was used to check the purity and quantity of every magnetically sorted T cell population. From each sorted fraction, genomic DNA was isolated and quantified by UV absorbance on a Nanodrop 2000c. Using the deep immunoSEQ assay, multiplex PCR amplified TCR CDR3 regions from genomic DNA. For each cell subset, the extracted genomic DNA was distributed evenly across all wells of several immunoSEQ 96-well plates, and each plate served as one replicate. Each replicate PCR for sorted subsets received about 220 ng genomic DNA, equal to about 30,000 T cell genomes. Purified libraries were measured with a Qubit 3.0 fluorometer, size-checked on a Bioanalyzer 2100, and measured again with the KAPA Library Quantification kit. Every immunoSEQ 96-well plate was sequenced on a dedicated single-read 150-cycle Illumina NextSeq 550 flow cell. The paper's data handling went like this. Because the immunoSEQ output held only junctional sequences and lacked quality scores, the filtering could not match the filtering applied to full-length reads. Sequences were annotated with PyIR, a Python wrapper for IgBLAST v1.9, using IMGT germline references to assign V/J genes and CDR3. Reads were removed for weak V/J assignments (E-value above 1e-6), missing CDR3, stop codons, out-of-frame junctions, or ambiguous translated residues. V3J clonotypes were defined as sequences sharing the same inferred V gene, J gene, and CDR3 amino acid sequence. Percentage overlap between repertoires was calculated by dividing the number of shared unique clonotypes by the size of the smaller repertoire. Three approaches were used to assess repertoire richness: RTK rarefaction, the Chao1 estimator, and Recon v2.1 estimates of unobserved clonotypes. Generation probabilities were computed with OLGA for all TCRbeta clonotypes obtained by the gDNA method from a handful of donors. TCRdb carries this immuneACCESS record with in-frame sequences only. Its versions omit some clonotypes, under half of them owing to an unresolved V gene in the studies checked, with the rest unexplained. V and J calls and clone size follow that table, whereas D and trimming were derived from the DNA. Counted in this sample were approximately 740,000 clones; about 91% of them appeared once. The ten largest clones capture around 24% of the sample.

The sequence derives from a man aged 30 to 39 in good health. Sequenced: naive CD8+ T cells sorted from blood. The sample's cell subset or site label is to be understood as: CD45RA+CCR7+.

At the DNA level, the sequence is TGCGCCAGCAGCTTGGAGGGACTAGCGGGAGACGGGTATGAGCAGTTCTTC. It encodes CASSLEGLAGDGYEQFF. The sequence joins TRBV5-1 to TRBJ2-1; TRBD2 matches 14 bases in the middle. Reading from cysteine to phenylalanine, the CDR3 counts 17 amino acids. The CDR3 DNA has 51 bases and is translated from base 1. The germline V gene provides CDR1 SGHRS and CDR2 YFSETQ. The germline V and J ends show losses of 0 bases and 8 bases respectively, and no gene match explains 7 bases of the junction.